Reported below is one TCR beta chain. The antigen is not known. Healthy bone marrow donors formed the donor group. This specimen belongs to a study of cytomegalovirus exposure and HLA in healthy donors. Study overall: A prior analysis found about 110 million unique TCR beta sequences from some 200 million T cells.

PCR amplification relied on 60 Vbeta primers (plus 13 Jbeta primers). The method was immunoSEQ multiplex PCR; TCRdb's version includes in-frame clones alone and lacks a portion of them. The top ten clones hold about 4% of a sample with approximately 100,000 clones, 70% to 80% of them seen once. Notes on the study in general: With later analysis, a missense DCLRE1C variant became linked to TCR beta V- and J-gene trimming.

There are 15 residues in the CDR3. Per germline, CDR1 MNHNS and CDR2 SASEGT. Trimming left V 1 base short and J 2 bases short, with 9 bases between. The chain joins TRBV6-1 to TRBJ2-1; possibly TRBD2 for D (5 bases). Sequenced material: PBMCs. This TCR was sampled from a female donor in good health and CMV-seropositive. This CDR3 reads CASSEEGVTYNEQFF. For the CDR3, the DNA is TGTGCCAGCAGTGAAGAGGGAGTTACCTACAATGAGCAGTTCTTC.